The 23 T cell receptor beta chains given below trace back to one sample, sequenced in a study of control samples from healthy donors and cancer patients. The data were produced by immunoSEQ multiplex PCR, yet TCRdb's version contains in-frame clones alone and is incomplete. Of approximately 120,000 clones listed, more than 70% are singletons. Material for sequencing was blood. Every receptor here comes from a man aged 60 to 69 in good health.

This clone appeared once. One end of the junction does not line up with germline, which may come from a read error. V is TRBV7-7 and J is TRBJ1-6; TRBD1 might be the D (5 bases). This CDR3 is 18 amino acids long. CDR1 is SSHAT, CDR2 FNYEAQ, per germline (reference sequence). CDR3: CASSFCSGPKKYNSPLHF. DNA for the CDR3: TGTGCTAGCAGCTTTTGTTCGGGACCGAAAAAATATAATTCACCCCTCCACTTT.

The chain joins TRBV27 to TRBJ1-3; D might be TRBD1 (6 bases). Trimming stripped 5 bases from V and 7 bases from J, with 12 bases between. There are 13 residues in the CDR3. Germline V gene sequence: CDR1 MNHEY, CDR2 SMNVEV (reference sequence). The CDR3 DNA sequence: TGTGCCAGCAGTCTCCTCGGGGGCAACACCATATATTTT. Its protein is CASSLLGGNTIYF.

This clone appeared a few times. For the CDR3, the DNA is TGCAGCGTTGACCGCACAGGGGTTACTGAAGCTTTCTTT. This sequence encodes CSVDRTGVTEAFF. V gene TRBV29-1 combines with J gene TRBJ1-1; 7 bases match TRBD1. In germline, CDR1 is SQVTM, CDR2 ANQGSEA. The trim removed 3 bases at V and 5 bases at J, leaving 6 bases unmatched. The CDR3 runs 13 residues. The full variable domain, in which reference TRBV29-1 and TRBJ1-1 provide the parts outside the CDR3, is SAVISQKPSRDICQRGTSLTIQCQVDSQVTMMFWYRQQPGQSLTLIATANQGSEATYESGFVIDKFPISRPNLTFSTLTVSNMSPEDSSIYLCSVDRTGVTEAFFGQGTRLTVV.

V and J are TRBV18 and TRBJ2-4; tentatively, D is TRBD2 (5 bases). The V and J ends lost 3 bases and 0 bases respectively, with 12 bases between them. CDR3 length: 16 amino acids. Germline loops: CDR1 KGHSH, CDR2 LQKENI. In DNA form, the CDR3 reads TGTGCCAGCTCACCCGGGATAGAGCTAGCCAAAAACATTCAGTACTTC. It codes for CASSPGIELAKNIQYF.

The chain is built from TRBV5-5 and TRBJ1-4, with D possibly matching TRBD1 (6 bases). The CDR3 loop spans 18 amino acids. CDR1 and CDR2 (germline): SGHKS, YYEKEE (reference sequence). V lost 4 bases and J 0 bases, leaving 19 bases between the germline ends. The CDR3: CASSQQIQGFATNEKLFF. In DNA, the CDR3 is TGTGCCAGCAGCCAACAAATACAGGGATTTGCAACTAATGAAAAACTGTTTTTT.

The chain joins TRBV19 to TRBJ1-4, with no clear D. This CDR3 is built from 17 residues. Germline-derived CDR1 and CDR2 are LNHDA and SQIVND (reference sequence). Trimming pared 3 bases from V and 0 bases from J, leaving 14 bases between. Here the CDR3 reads CASSIRVPKATNEKLFF. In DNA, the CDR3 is TGTGCCAGTAGTATTCGGGTTCCGAAGGCAACTAATGAAAAACTGTTTTTT.

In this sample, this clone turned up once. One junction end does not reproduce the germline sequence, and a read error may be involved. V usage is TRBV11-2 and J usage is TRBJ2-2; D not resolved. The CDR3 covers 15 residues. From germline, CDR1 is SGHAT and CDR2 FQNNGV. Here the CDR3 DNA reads TGTGCCAGCGGCTTAACGGATCTTAACACCGGGGAGCTGTTTTTT. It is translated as CASGLTDLNTGELFF.

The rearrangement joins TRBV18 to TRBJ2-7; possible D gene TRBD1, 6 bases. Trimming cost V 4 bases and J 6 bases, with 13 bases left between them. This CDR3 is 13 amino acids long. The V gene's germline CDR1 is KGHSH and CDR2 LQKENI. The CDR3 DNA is TGTGCCAGCTCACTGTTGTCACAGGGCGAGCAGTACTTC. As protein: CASSLLSQGEQYF.

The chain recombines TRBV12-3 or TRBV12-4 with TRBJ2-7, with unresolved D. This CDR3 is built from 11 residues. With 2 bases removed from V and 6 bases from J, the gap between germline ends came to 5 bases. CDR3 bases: TGTGCCAGCAGTTTACATAGCGAGCAGTACTTC. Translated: CASSLHSEQYF.

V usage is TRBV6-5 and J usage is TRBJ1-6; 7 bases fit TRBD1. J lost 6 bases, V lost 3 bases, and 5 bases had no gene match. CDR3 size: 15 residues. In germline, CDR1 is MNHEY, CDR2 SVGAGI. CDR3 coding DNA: TGTGCCAGCAGTTATGACAGGGAGGCTAATTCACCCCTCCACTTT. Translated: CASSYDREANSPLHF.

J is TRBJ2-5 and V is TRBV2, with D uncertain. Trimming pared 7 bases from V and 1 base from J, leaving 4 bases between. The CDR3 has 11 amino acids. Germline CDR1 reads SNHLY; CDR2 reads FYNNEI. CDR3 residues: CASTLQETQYF. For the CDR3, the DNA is TGTGCCAGCACCCTCCAAGAGACCCAGTACTTC.

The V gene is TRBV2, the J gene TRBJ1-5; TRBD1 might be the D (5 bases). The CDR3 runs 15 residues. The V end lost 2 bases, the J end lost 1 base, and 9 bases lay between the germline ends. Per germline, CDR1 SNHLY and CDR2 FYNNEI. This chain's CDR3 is CASSEWGGSNQPQHF. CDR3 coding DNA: TGTGCCAGCAGTGAATGGGGGGGAAGCAATCAGCCCCAGCATTTT.

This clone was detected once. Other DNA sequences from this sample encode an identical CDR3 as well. DNA of the CDR3: TGTGCCAGCTCACCAGGGACAGACAACTATGGCTACACCTTC. Translating it yields CASSPGTDNYGYTF. V is TRBV18 and J is TRBJ1-2; 7 bases fit TRBD1. Germline trimming cut 2 bases from V and 2 bases from J; bases unmatched to any gene: 2. The CDR3 is 14 amino acids. Germline lookup yields CDR1 KGHSH and CDR2 LQKENI.

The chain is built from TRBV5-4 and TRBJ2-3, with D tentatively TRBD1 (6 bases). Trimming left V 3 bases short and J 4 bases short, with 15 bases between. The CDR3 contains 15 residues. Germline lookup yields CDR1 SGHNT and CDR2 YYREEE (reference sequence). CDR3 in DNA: TGTGCCAGCAGCTCAGCAGGGGCGGGCTCAGATACGCAGTATTTT. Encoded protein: CASSSAGAGSDTQYF. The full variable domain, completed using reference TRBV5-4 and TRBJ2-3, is ETGVTQSPTHLIKTRGQQVTLRCSSQSGHNTVSWYQQALGQGPQFIFQYYREEENGRGNFPPRFSGLQFPNYSSELNVNALELDDSALYLCASSSAGAGSDTQYFGPGTRLTVL.

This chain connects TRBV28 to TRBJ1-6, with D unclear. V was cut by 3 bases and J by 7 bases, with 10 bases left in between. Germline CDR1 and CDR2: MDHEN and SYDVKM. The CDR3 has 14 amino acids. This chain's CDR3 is CASSLGGRNSPLHF. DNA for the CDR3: TGTGCCAGCAGTTTGGGTGGACGGAATTCACCCCTCCACTTT.

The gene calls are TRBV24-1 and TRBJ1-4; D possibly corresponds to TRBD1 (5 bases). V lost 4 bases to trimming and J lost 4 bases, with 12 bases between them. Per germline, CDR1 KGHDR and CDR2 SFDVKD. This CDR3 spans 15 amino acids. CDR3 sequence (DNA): TGTGCCACCAGTGACTCGGGACTGTTTAATGAAAAACTGTTTTTT. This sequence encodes CATSDSGLFNEKLFF.

In DNA form, the CDR3 reads TGTGCCAGCCAAGAAAACTGGGGTGGAGGGCAGTACTTC. Translation gives CASQENWGGGQYF. The chain has TRBV25-1 and TRBJ2-7; D might be TRBD2 (5 bases). CDR1 is MGHDK, CDR2 SYGVNS, per germline. Deletions cut 8 bases from V and 9 bases from J, with 20 bases between. There are 13 residues in the CDR3.

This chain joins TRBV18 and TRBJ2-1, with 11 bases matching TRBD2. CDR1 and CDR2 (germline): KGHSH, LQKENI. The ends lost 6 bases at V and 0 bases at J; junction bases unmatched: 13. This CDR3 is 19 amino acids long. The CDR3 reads CASSLTSGVSPSSYNEQFF. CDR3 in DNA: TGTGCCAGCTCTCTGACTAGCGGGGTGTCCCCGAGCTCCTACAATGAGCAGTTCTTC.

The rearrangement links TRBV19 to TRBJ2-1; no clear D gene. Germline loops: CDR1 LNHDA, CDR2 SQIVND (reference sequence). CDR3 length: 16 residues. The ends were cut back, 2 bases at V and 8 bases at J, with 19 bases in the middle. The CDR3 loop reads CASSITSSAPSDEQFF. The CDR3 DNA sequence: TGTGCCAGTAGTATAACGTCGTCAGCTCCCTCGGATGAGCAGTTCTTC. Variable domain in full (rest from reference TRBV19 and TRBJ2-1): DGGITQSPKYLFRKEGQNVTLSCEQNLNHDAMYWYRQDPGQGLRLIYYSQIVNDFQKGDIAEGYSVSREKKESFPLTVTSAQKNPTAFYLCASSITSSAPSDEQFFGPGTRLTVL.

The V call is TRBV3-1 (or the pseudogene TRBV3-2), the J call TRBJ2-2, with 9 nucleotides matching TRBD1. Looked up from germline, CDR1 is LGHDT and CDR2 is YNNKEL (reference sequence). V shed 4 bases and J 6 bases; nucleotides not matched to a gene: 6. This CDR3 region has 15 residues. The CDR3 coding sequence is TGTGCCAGCAGCCCACAGGGGGCGCGCGCCGGGGAGCTGTTTTTT. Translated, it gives CASSPQGARAGELFF.

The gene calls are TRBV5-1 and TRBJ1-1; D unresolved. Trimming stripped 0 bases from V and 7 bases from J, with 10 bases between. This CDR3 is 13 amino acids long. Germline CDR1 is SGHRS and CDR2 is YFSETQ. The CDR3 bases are TGCGCCAGCAGCTTGGATCGGCCGGATGAAGCTTTCTTT. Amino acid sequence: CASSLDRPDEAFF.

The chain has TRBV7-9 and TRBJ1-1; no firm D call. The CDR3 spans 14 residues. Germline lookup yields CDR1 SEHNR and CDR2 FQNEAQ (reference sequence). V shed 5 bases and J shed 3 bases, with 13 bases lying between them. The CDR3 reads CASSLDLRDTEAFF. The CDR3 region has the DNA TGTGCCAGCAGCCTTGATTTGAGGGACACTGAAGCTTTCTTT.

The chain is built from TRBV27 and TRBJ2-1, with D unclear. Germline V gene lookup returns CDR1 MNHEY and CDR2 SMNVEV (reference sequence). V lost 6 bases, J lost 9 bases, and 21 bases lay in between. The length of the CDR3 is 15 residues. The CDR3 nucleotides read TGTGCCAGCAGCCTTACCACGCCTCAGGTCTCTGAGCAGTTCTTC. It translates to CASSLTTPQVSEQFF.